This T cell receptor beta chain was found in a study of shared T cell receptors in the human thymus. Sequencing used immunoSEQ multiplex PCR; TCRdb keeps in-frame clones, though not all of them. The sample shows hundreds of thousands of clones, roughly 88% of them seen only once. This clone was seen a handful of times. Trimming took 0 bases from V and 8 from J, leaving 7 bases between them. This CDR3 is built from 13 residues. Germline loops: CDR1 MNHEY, CDR2 SVGAGI. Another study also made use of these data, one on human thymus T cells.

This chain uses TRBV6-5 with TRBJ1-4, with D uncertain. The receptor's source is a boy less than two years old with a congenital heart defect. Material: thymocytes. The CDR3 sequence is CASSYSGWEKLFF. CDR3 sequence (DNA): TGTGCCAGCAGTTACTCCGGGTGGGAAAAACTGTTTTTT.